This T cell receptor (beta chain) was identified in a study of cytomegalovirus exposure and HLA in healthy donors. Study-level results: In a later analysis, most CMV-associated TCR beta chains appeared HLA-restricted. Earlier analysis looked at TCR beta V segments, and most were productive about 87% or about 30% of the time.

60 Vbeta and 13 Jbeta primers were used in PCR. Sequencing was performed with immunoSEQ multiplex PCR; in TCRdb, only in-frame clones are kept and a portion is missing. The sample lists 150,000 to 200,000 clones, about 80% occurring once. This clone is a singleton in its sample. Its specificity is unknown. The sample was PBMCs. The receptor was isolated from a woman aged 50 to 60 in good health and CMV-seropositive.

The CDR3 DNA sequence: TGTGCCAGCAGCTCGGATCGGAGGCAGTATTTT. It translates to CASSSDRRQYF. The chain combines TRBV5-4 with TRBJ2-3, with D unresolved. Per the germline V gene, CDR1 is SGHNT and CDR2 is YYREEE (reference sequence). Between the trimmed V and J ends, which lost 3 bases and 11 bases, there was a span of 10 bases. This CDR3 has 11 amino acids. Full variable domain (outside the CDR3, taken from reference TRBV5-4 and TRBJ2-3): ETGVTQSPTHLIKTRGQQVTLRCSSQSGHNTVSWYQQALGQGPQFIFQYYREEENGRGNFPPRFSGLQFPNYSSELNVNALELDDSALYLCASSSDRRQYFGPGTRLTVL.